This entry describes one TCR beta chain. What it recognizes is unknown. The source of the sample is a study of cytomegalovirus exposure and HLA in healthy donors. Study as a whole: In a later analysis, it was reported that the 110 or so validation repertoires had been produced on the same platform as the 550 to 700 repertoires belonging to the first cohort. The study's findings and limits: Altogether, 160 or so TCR beta chains were recorded as cytomegalovirus-associated. Reports credit the classifier with highly specific, highly sensitive diagnosis of cytomegalovirus status.

Profiled with immunoSEQ multiplex PCR; TCRdb holds only in-frame clones, not every one. The sample records about 400,000 clones, 70% to 90% being singletons. From the 120-subject validation cohort, which was separate from the approximately 670-subject first cohort, the donors were drawn. The specimen sequenced was PBMCs. The receptor was derived from a woman aged 18-30 years in good health and CMV-seronegative.

CDR3 nucleotides: TGTGCCAGCAGCGTAGAGCCAGGGAACACTGAAGCTTTCTTT. Its translation: CASSVEPGNTEAFF. This chain uses TRBV9 with TRBJ1-1; D uncertain. This CDR3 has 14 amino acids. The ends were cut back, 0 bases at V and 1 base at J, with 7 bases in the middle. CDR1 SGDLS and CDR2 YYNGEE come from the germline V gene.